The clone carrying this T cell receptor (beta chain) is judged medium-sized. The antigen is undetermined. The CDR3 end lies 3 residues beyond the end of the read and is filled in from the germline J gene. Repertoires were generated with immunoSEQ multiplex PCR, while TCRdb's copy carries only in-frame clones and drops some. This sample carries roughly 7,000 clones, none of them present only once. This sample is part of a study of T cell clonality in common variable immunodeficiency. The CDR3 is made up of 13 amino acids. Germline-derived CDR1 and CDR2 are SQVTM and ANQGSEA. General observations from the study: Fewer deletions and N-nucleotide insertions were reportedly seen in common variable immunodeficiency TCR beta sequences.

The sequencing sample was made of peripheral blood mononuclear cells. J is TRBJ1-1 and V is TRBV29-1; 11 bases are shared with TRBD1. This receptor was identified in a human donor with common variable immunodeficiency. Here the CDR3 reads CSAGDRGIPRAFF. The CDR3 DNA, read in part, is TGCAGCGCGGGGGACAGGGGGATCCCTAGA. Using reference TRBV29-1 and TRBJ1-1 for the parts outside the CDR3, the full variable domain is SAVISQKPSRDICQRGTSLTIQCQVDSQVTMMFWYRQQPGQSLTLIATANQGSEATYESGFVIDKFPISRPNLTFSTLTVSNMSPEDSSIYLCSAGDRGIPRAFFGQGTRLTVV.